This T cell receptor beta chain was recovered during a study of neoadjuvant anti-PD-1 for oral cavity cancer. Overall study context: Around day 43, patients without progression received a fourth nivolumab dose before surgery.

This table comes from immunoSEQ multiplex PCR, and its TCRdb copy is limited to in-frame clones, with some not included. The table lists some 10,000 clones, about 61% of them singletons. The CDR3 consists of 14 residues. V was trimmed by 5 bases and J by 6 bases, leaving 16 bases between them. Germline CDR1 reads SGHTA; CDR2 reads FQGNSA. Time point specified: after neoadjuvant nivolumab, at surgical resection. PBMCs were not maintained or expanded in culture before analysis. Study-wide results and caveats: Only three patients per response group were TCR-analyzed; validation needed. Higher pretreatment blood Treg/Th17 ratios correlated with higher pretreatment blood and lower post-treatment tumor TCRbeta clonality.

Notes on this clone: Its antigen remains unknown.

The origin of this receptor is a person aged 35-79 years with oral cavity squamous cell carcinoma. V is TRBV7-2 and J is TRBJ1-1; D gene uncertain. Sequencing used PBMCs, obtained after nivolumab (anti-PD-1) treatment. CDR3 DNA sequence: TGTGCCAGCAGCCACCTTATAGAGGGCTCTGAAGCTTTCTTT. The encoded protein is CASSHLIEGSEAFF.